This is a list of T cell receptor beta chains from one sample in a study of beta chain features in type 1 diabetes. Some clones are missing from TCRdb's copy, which holds only in-frame ones; the method was immunoSEQ multiplex PCR. The top ten hold around 0.48% of the sample, which has under 200,000 clones, under 13% seen once. The sequencing input was central memory CD4+ T cells from blood. Receptors were obtained from a man aged 25 to 40 with type 1 diabetes. Both conserved end residues are part of each CDR3. The order of the fields is clone size, J gene, D gene, V gene, CDR3 protein, CDR3 DNA. D genes are given only for firm matches. Rows may omit the clone size; those that give it use once, few, many or a size class.

clone size: few; J gene: TRBJ2-1; D gene: TRBD2; V gene: TRBV9; CDR3 protein: CASSVTSGYNEQFF; CDR3 DNA: TGTGCCAGCAGCGTAACTAGCGGGTACAATGAGCAGTTCTTC
clone size: NA; J gene: TRBJ2-5; D gene: NA; V gene: TRBV7-2; CDR3 protein: CASSLAGPDTTQYF; CDR3 DNA: TGTGCCAGCAGCTTGGCCGGACCGGACACGACCCAGTACTTC
clone size: NA; J gene: TRBJ2-5; D gene: NA; V gene: TRBV30; CDR3 protein: CASMWGPWWETQYF; CDR3 DNA: TGTGCCTCCATGTGGGGGCCGTGGTGGGAGACCCAGTACTTC
clone size: NA; J gene: TRBJ1-2; D gene: TRBD1; V gene: TRBV27; CDR3 protein: CASSILGQGNYGYTF; CDR3 DNA: TGTGCCAGCAGCATCCTGGGACAGGGGAACTATGGCTACACCTTC
clone size: few; J gene: TRBJ1-1; D gene: NA; V gene: TRBV7-3; CDR3 protein: CASSGGQTEAFF; CDR3 DNA: TGTGCCAGCAGCGGTGGACAGACGGAAGCTTTCTTT
clone size: few; J gene: TRBJ2-1; D gene: NA; V gene: TRBV28; CDR3 protein: CASSPLNEQFF; CDR3 DNA: TGTGCCAGCAGTCCCCTAAATGAGCAGTTCTTC
clone size: few; J gene: TRBJ1-5; D gene: NA; V gene: TRBV6-6; CDR3 protein: CASSPQGNQPQHF; CDR3 DNA: TGTGCCAGCAGTCCACAGGGTAATCAGCCCCAGCATTTT
clone size: NA; J gene: TRBJ2-3; D gene: NA; V gene: TRBV27; CDR3 protein: CASRNREKGTDTQYF; CDR3 DNA: TGTGCCAGCAGAAACAGGGAGAAGGGGACAGATACGCAGTATTTT
clone size: few; J gene: TRBJ2-7; D gene: NA; V gene: TRBV28; CDR3 protein: CASSYGEQYF; CDR3 DNA: TGTGCCAGCAGTTACGGCGAGCAGTACTTC
clone size: NA; J gene: TRBJ2-1; D gene: TRBD2; V gene: TRBV9; CDR3 protein: CASSAEAGTTYNEQFF; CDR3 DNA: TGTGCCAGCAGCGCCGAAGCCGGGACTACATACAATGAGCAGTTCTTC
clone size: few; J gene: TRBJ2-3; D gene: TRBD1; V gene: TRBV2; CDR3 protein: CASRGDSRTDTQYF; CDR3 DNA: TGTGCCAGCAGGGGGGACAGTCGCACAGATACGCAGTATTTT
clone size: NA; J gene: TRBJ2-7; D gene: NA; V gene: TRBV6-5; CDR3 protein: CASSYSGQYEQYF; CDR3 DNA: TGTGCCAGCAGTTACTCGGGGCAGTACGAGCAGTACTTC
clone size: few; J gene: TRBJ1-4; D gene: NA; V gene: TRBV4-1; CDR3 protein: CASSQDQTSEKLFF; CDR3 DNA: TGCGCCAGCAGCCAAGACCAGACTTCAGAAAAACTGTTTTTT
clone size: NA; J gene: TRBJ2-1; D gene: NA; V gene: TRBV20-1; CDR3 protein: CSARVQAEQFF; CDR3 DNA: TGCAGTGCTAGAGTTCAGGCTGAGCAGTTCTTC
clone size: few; J gene: TRBJ1-1; D gene: NA; V gene: TRBV6-5; CDR3 protein: CASSYTNRDDAFF; CDR3 DNA: TGTGCCAGCAGTTACACGAACAGGGACGACGCTTTCTTT
clone size: NA; J gene: TRBJ1-1; D gene: NA; V gene: TRBV6-5; CDR3 protein: CASSTRPTEAFF; CDR3 DNA: TGTGCCAGCAGCACACGTCCGACTGAAGCTTTCTTT
clone size: few; J gene: TRBJ2-5; D gene: TRBD1; V gene: TRBV9; CDR3 protein: CASSVALGTGQETQYF; CDR3 DNA: TGTGCCAGCAGCGTAGCGTTGGGGACAGGACAAGAGACCCAGTACTTC
clone size: few; J gene: TRBJ2-2; D gene: NA; V gene: TRBV5-1; CDR3 protein: CASRGNAGDTGELFF; CDR3 DNA: TGCGCCAGCCGGGGGAATGCTGGGGACACCGGGGAGCTGTTTTTT
clone size: few; J gene: TRBJ2-3; D gene: NA; V gene: TRBV7-2; CDR3 protein: CASSLGGTDTQYF; CDR3 DNA: TGTGCCAGCAGCTTAGGAGGCACAGATACGCAGTATTTT
clone size: few; J gene: TRBJ2-1; D gene: NA; V gene: TRBV5-4; CDR3 protein: CASSFAGPRGNEQFF; CDR3 DNA: TGTGCCAGCAGCTTCGCGGGGCCGCGGGGAAATGAGCAGTTCTTC
clone size: few; J gene: TRBJ1-1; D gene: NA; V gene: TRBV9; CDR3 protein: CASSTAARNTEAFF; CDR3 DNA: TGTGCCAGCAGCACCGCCGCCAGGAACACTGAAGCTTTCTTT
clone size: NA; J gene: TRBJ2-1; D gene: NA; V gene: TRBV20-1; CDR3 protein: CSAKDYPEQFF; CDR3 DNA: TGCAGTGCTAAAGACTATCCTGAGCAGTTCTTC
clone size: NA; J gene: TRBJ2-1; D gene: NA; V gene: TRBV4-2; CDR3 protein: CASSQDRWGEEQFF; CDR3 DNA: TGTGCCAGCAGCCAAGATCGGTGGGGCGAGGAGCAGTTCTTC
clone size: NA; J gene: TRBJ2-5; D gene: NA; V gene: TRBV2; CDR3 protein: CASSIRPGIVGETQYF; CDR3 DNA: TGTGCCAGCAGTATCCGCCCCGGGATCGTTGGGGAGACCCAGTACTTC
clone size: NA; J gene: TRBJ1-5; D gene: NA; V gene: TRBV28; CDR3 protein: CASTPGSGAQPQHF; CDR3 DNA: TGTGCCAGCACTCCTGGGTCGGGAGCTCAGCCCCAGCATTTT
clone size: NA; J gene: TRBJ2-1; D gene: TRBD2; V gene: TRBV7-9; CDR3 protein: CAISSGANNEQFF; CDR3 DNA: TGTGCCATTTCTAGCGGGGCGAACAATGAGCAGTTCTTC
clone size: NA; J gene: TRBJ2-3; D gene: NA; V gene: TRBV27; CDR3 protein: CASSLGQILDTQYF; CDR3 DNA: TGTGCCAGCAGTTTAGGACAGATTTTGGATACGCAGTATTTT
clone size: NA; J gene: TRBJ2-7; D gene: NA; V gene: TRBV29-1; CDR3 protein: CSARGAYEQYF; CDR3 DNA: TGCAGCGCCCGGGGAGCCTACGAGCAGTACTTC
clone size: NA; J gene: TRBJ2-3; D gene: NA; V gene: TRBV7-2; CDR3 protein: CASSPQARVTDTQYF; CDR3 DNA: TGTGCCAGCAGTCCTCAGGCCCGAGTCACAGATACGCAGTATTTT
clone size: once; J gene: TRBJ2-5; D gene: TRBD2; V gene: TRBV7-2; CDR3 protein: CASSFGTSEETQYF; CDR3 DNA: TGTGCCAGCAGCTTTGGGACTAGTGAAGAGACCCAGTACTTC
clone size: NA; J gene: TRBJ1-2; D gene: NA; V gene: TRBV7-6; CDR3 protein: CASSLVTGDGYTF; CDR3 DNA: TGTGCCAGCAGCTTAGTCACAGGTGACGGCTACACCTTC
clone size: NA; J gene: TRBJ1-5; D gene: NA; V gene: TRBV28; CDR3 protein: CASSLYSNQPQHF; CDR3 DNA: TGTGCCAGCAGCCTATATAGCAATCAGCCCCAGCATTTT
clone size: NA; J gene: TRBJ2-7; D gene: NA; V gene: TRBV9; CDR3 protein: CASSVVPLEDYEQYF; CDR3 DNA: TGTGCCAGCAGCGTTGTTCCGCTGGAGGACTACGAGCAGTACTTC
clone size: few; J gene: TRBJ2-5; D gene: TRBD1; V gene: TRBV16; CDR3 protein: CASSQQTGGSRTQYF; CDR3 DNA: TGTGCCAGCAGCCAACAAACAGGGGGCTCCCGGACCCAGTACTTC
clone size: few; J gene: TRBJ1-1; D gene: TRBD1; V gene: TRBV6-4; CDR3 protein: CASKRSDRENTEAFF; CDR3 DNA: TGTGCCAGCAAAAGGTCGGACAGGGAGAACACTGAAGCTTTCTTT
clone size: NA; J gene: TRBJ2-3; D gene: NA; V gene: TRBV30; CDR3 protein: CAWSVRGSDTQYF; CDR3 DNA: TGTGCCTGGAGTGTACGGGGTAGCGATACGCAGTATTTT
clone size: few; J gene: TRBJ2-2; D gene: TRBD1; V gene: TRBV6-6; CDR3 protein: CASSSGTANTGELFF; CDR3 DNA: TGTGCCAGCAGCTCCGGGACAGCGAACACCGGGGAGCTGTTTTTT
clone size: few; J gene: TRBJ1-2; D gene: NA; V gene: TRBV5-4; CDR3 protein: CASSIGQPVNYGYTF; CDR3 DNA: TGTGCCAGCAGCATAGGACAGCCAGTTAACTATGGCTACACCTTC
clone size: few; J gene: TRBJ2-1; D gene: TRBD2; V gene: TRBV5-4; CDR3 protein: CASSLGASGSYNEQFF; CDR3 DNA: TGTGCCAGCAGCTTGGGCGCTAGCGGGAGTTACAATGAGCAGTTCTTC
clone size: few; J gene: TRBJ2-2; D gene: TRBD2; V gene: TRBV5-4; CDR3 protein: CASSAGTSGPGELFF; CDR3 DNA: TGTGCCAGCAGCGCCGGGACTAGTGGTCCCGGGGAGCTGTTTTTT
clone size: few; J gene: TRBJ2-2; D gene: TRBD2; V gene: TRBV29-1; CDR3 protein: CSAETSGANTGELFF; CDR3 DNA: TGCAGCGCAGAGACTAGCGGGGCGAACACCGGGGAGCTGTTTTTT
clone size: NA; J gene: TRBJ1-3; D gene: NA; V gene: TRBV5-4; CDR3 protein: CASSLDGGPGNTIYF; CDR3 DNA: TGTGCCAGCAGCTTGGACGGAGGCCCTGGAAACACCATATATTTT
clone size: few; J gene: TRBJ1-5; D gene: NA; V gene: TRBV28; CDR3 protein: CASSLHRVSTGQPQHF; CDR3 DNA: TGTGCCAGCAGTTTACACAGGGTATCGACTGGTCAGCCCCAGCATTTT
clone size: NA; J gene: TRBJ2-2; D gene: NA; V gene: TRBV11-3; CDR3 protein: CASSLGTANTGELFF; CDR3 DNA: TGTGCCAGCAGCTTAGGGACAGCGAACACCGGGGAGCTGTTTTTT
clone size: NA; J gene: TRBJ2-3; D gene: NA; V gene: TRBV28; CDR3 protein: CASSHRTWTSTDTQYF; CDR3 DNA: TGTGCCAGCAGTCATCGCACATGGACTAGCACAGATACGCAGTATTTT
clone size: NA; J gene: TRBJ2-1; D gene: TRBD1; V gene: TRBV19; CDR3 protein: CASQGQGNEQFF; CDR3 DNA: TGTGCCAGTCAAGGACAGGGAAATGAGCAGTTCTTC
clone size: few; J gene: TRBJ2-7; D gene: NA; V gene: TRBV30; CDR3 protein: CAWSVSERLTYEQYF; CDR3 DNA: TGTGCCTGGAGTGTTAGTGAGCGGCTCACCTACGAGCAGTACTTC
clone size: few; J gene: TRBJ2-1; D gene: TRBD2; V gene: TRBV7-9; CDR3 protein: CASSHRTSGRLDYEQFF; CDR3 DNA: TGTGCCAGCAGCCACCGGACTAGCGGGAGATTGGACTATGAGCAGTTCTTC
clone size: once; J gene: TRBJ1-2; D gene: NA; V gene: TRBV6-6; CDR3 protein: CASFLEGARYTF; CDR3 DNA: TGTGCCAGCTTCCTGGAAGGGGCTCGCTACACCTTC
clone size: many; J gene: TRBJ1-1; D gene: NA; V gene: TRBV15; CDR3 protein: CATSRVRAAENTEAFF; CDR3 DNA: TGTGCCACCAGCAGAGTGAGGGCGGCTGAGAACACTGAAGCTTTCTTT
clone size: few; J gene: TRBJ2-1; D gene: NA; V gene: TRBV11-3; CDR3 protein: CASSLESRNEQFF; CDR3 DNA: TGTGCCAGCAGTCTAGAGTCTAGAAATGAGCAGTTCTTC
clone size: NA; J gene: TRBJ2-7; D gene: NA; V gene: TRBV19; CDR3 protein: CASSPTGSYEQYF; CDR3 DNA: TGTGCCAGTAGTCCTACAGGGTCCTACGAGCAGTACTTC
clone size: few; J gene: TRBJ2-7; D gene: TRBD1; V gene: TRBV19; CDR3 protein: CASSSGTGDLNEQYF; CDR3 DNA: TGTGCCAGTAGTTCCGGGACAGGGGATCTTAACGAGCAGTACTTC
clone size: NA; J gene: TRBJ2-3; D gene: TRBD1; V gene: TRBV11-2; CDR3 protein: CASTKGDRSDTQYF; CDR3 DNA: TGTGCCAGCACAAAGGGGGACAGATCAGATACGCAGTATTTT
clone size: few; J gene: TRBJ2-1; D gene: NA; V gene: TRBV5-1; CDR3 protein: CASRPLVSGNEQFF; CDR3 DNA: TGCGCCAGCAGACCACTAGTATCCGGCAATGAGCAGTTCTTC
clone size: few; J gene: TRBJ2-4; D gene: NA; V gene: TRBV5-4; CDR3 protein: CASSSGEGDIQYF; CDR3 DNA: TGTGCCAGCAGCTCGGGAGAGGGCGACATTCAGTACTTC
clone size: NA; J gene: TRBJ2-7; D gene: TRBD2; V gene: TRBV28; CDR3 protein: CASSPARLAGDISEQYF; CDR3 DNA: TGTGCCAGCAGTCCCGCAAGACTAGCGGGAGATATATCCGAGCAGTACTTC
clone size: NA; J gene: TRBJ1-5; D gene: TRBD1; V gene: TRBV27; CDR3 protein: CASSTGTVGNQPQHF; CDR3 DNA: TGTGCCAGCAGTACCGGGACAGTAGGCAATCAGCCCCAGCATTTT
clone size: few; J gene: TRBJ2-3; D gene: NA; V gene: TRBV4-2; CDR3 protein: CASSQEQGPDTQYF; CDR3 DNA: TGTGCCAGCAGCCAAGAGCAGGGGCCCGATACGCAGTATTTT
clone size: NA; J gene: TRBJ2-5; D gene: NA; V gene: TRBV2; CDR3 protein: CASNAAQETQYF; CDR3 DNA: TGTGCCAGCAACGCAGCGCAAGAGACCCAGTACTTC